This TCR beta chain appears in the sequencing data of a study of cytomegalovirus exposure and HLA in healthy donors. Only a few counts were recorded for this clone. This PCR relied on a set of 60 Vbeta primers and 13 Jbeta primers. TCRdb's table, derived via immunoSEQ multiplex PCR, lists solely in-frame clones and lacks some. The table has roughly 140,000 clones, 68% seen once. Sequencing used PBMCs. The TCR sequence derives from a man aged 60 to 75 in good health and CMV-seronegative.

CDR3 protein: CASSQENSGRRYTGELFF. DNA for the CDR3: TGCGCCAGCAGCCAAGAGAATAGCGGGAGACGCTACACCGGGGAGCTGTTTTTT. This chain uses TRBV4-3 with TRBJ2-2; 9 bases are a match to TRBD2. Germline trimming cut 0 bases from V and 3 bases from J; bases unmatched to any gene: 8. The CDR3 has 18 amino acids. Germline CDR1 reads LGHNA; CDR2 reads YSLEER.